These 28 T cell receptor beta chains were all obtained from the same sample, sequenced in a study of shared clonotypes between healthy human individuals. Only in-frame clones appear in the TCRdb table, and some are missing; sequencing was by immunoSEQ multiplex PCR. The table records some 2.3 million clones, about 92% of them present only once. The sample taken for sequencing was naive CD4+ T cells from PBMCs. Subset given: CD45RA+ positively selected. The source is a man between 18 and 29 years old in good health. Some clones in this sample may be carry-over from other donors' samples.

This chain links TRBV5-1 with TRBJ1-1, with 7 bases identical to TRBD1. Germline V gene sequence: CDR1 SGHRS, CDR2 YFSETQ. This CDR3 comprises 14 residues. J was trimmed by 1 base and V by 4 bases; bases with no gene match: 4. Written as DNA, the CDR3 is TGCGCCAGCAGCGAGACAGGGAGGAACACTGAAGCTTTCTTT. Protein product: CASSETGRNTEAFF.

The chain recombines TRBV19 with TRBJ1-4; D is unclear. The CDR3 loop spans 15 amino acids. Germline V gene lookup returns CDR1 LNHDA and CDR2 SQIVND (reference sequence). Trimming removed 7 bases at V and 0 bases at J, with 12 bases between. CDR3 DNA: TGTGCCAGTAATTTCGGCCCGGCAACTAATGAAAAACTGTTTTTT. Its protein product is CASNFGPATNEKLFF.

This chain links TRBV18 with TRBJ1-4; a weak D match, TRBD1 (5 bases). This CDR3 spans 14 amino acids. Germline-derived CDR1 and CDR2 are KGHSH and LQKENI. V lost 6 bases and J lost 8, with 16 bases in between. CDR3 DNA: TGTGCCAGCTCGCCCCTTGCGCGGGGCGAAAAACTGTTTTTT. Residues: CASSPLARGEKLFF.

The chain combines TRBV5-6 with TRBJ1-1; D remains unclear. Trimming stripped 0 bases from V and 1 base from J, with 10 bases between. The CDR3 sequence is 15 residues long. Germline lookup yields CDR1 SGHDT and CDR2 YYEEEE. CDR3 residues: CASSLGQRANTEAFF. The CDR3 DNA reads as TGTGCCAGCAGCTTGGGGCAGAGAGCGAACACTGAAGCTTTCTTT.

The chain links TRBV28 to TRBJ1-1, with D possibly being TRBD1 (6 bases). CDR3 length equals 13 residues. Germline CDR1 MDHEN, CDR2 SYDVKM. V was clipped by 4 bases and J by 12 bases, with 18 bases between them. CDR3 sequence: CASSSIRDTRTFF. CDR3 coding DNA: TGTGCCAGCAGTTCTATCCGGGACACCCGTACTTTCTTT.

This chain joins TRBV28 and TRBJ1-3; tentatively, D is TRBD1 (5 bases). CDR3 size: 17 residues. Germline V gene lookup returns CDR1 MDHEN and CDR2 SYDVKM. Trimming took off 6 bases at V and 1 base at J, with 19 bases between the two ends. CDR3 residues: CASSSLQWTLSGNTIYF. The CDR3 DNA sequence: TGTGCCAGCAGCTCTTTACAGTGGACATTATCTGGAAACACCATATATTTT. Full variable domain (rest looked up from reference TRBV28 and TRBJ1-3): DVKVTQSSRYLVKRTGEKVFLECVQDMDHENMFWYRQDPGLGLRLIYFSYDVKMKEKGDIPEGYSVSREKKERFSLILESASTNQTSMYLCASSSLQWTLSGNTIYFGEGSWLTVV.

The rearrangement uses TRBV18 and TRBJ1-1; tentative D call: TRBD1 (5 bases). V was trimmed by 4 bases and J by 4 bases, leaving 10 bases between them. CDR3 size: 13 residues. Germline V gives CDR1 KGHSH, CDR2 LQKENI. The DNA of the CDR3 is TGTGCCAGCTCACGTAGCCAGGGCACTGAAGCTTTCTTT. This encodes CASSRSQGTEAFF.

This rearrangement joins TRBV5-6 to TRBJ1-4; D is perhaps TRBD1 (6 bases). The V end lost 5 bases, the J end lost 14 bases, and 16 bases lay between the germline ends. CDR3 length: 12 residues. Germline CDR1 and CDR2: SGHDT and YYEEEE. The CDR3 protein is CASRRKQGSLFF. The CDR3 DNA reads TGTGCCAGCAGGCGCAAACAGGGAAGCCTGTTTTTT. Variable domain in full (rest from reference TRBV5-6 and TRBJ1-4): DAGVTQSPTHLIKTRGQQVTLRCSPKSGHDTVSWYQQALGQGPQFIFQYYEEEERQRGNFPDRFSGHQFPNYSSELNVNALLLGDSALYLCASRRKQGSLFFGSGTQLSVL.

To note about this clone: Other DNA sequences in this specimen translate into the identical CDR3. The chain carries TRBV15 and TRBJ2-5; tentative D call: TRBD1 (6 bases). In germline, CDR1 is LNHNV, CDR2 YYDKDF (reference sequence). The length of the CDR3 is 14 residues. Trimming pared 1 base from V and 4 bases from J, leaving 10 bases between. CDR3 loop: CATSRGGQGETQYF. CDR3 bases: TGTGCCACCAGCAGAGGGGGACAAGGAGAGACCCAGTACTTC.

The J gene is TRBJ2-7, the V gene TRBV29-1; TRBD2 is a possible D gene (5 bases). CDR3 size: 14 residues. In germline, CDR1 is SQVTM, CDR2 ANQGSEA. Trimming stripped 6 bases from V and 2 bases from J, with 17 bases between. CDR3 sequence (DNA): TGCAGCGTAAGTGGACGGGTCGGGGCCTACGAGCAGTACTTC. This sequence encodes CSVSGRVGAYEQYF.

Concerning this clone itself: The sample has other DNA sequences that encode this CDR3 too. The rearrangement uses TRBV4-2 and TRBJ2-3; D unresolved. Trimming took off 4 bases at V and 0 bases at J, with 2 bases between the two ends. This CDR3 is built from 12 residues. CDR1 LGHNA and CDR2 YNFKEQ come from the germline V gene. CDR3 region: CASSLSTDTQYF. The CDR3 DNA reads as TGTGCCAGCAGCCTTAGCACAGATACGCAGTATTTT.

The CDR3 DNA reads as TGTGCCAGCAGCGCACAAACCAGGGGAGGCTATGGCTACACCTTC. Translated: CASSAQTRGGYGYTF. The chain couples TRBV5-6 to TRBJ1-2; D possibly corresponds to TRBD1 (6 bases). V was clipped by 4 bases and J by 4 bases, with 17 bases between them. Germline V gene sequence: CDR1 SGHDT, CDR2 YYEEEE. The length of the CDR3 is 15 residues. The full variable domain, with the rest looked up from reference TRBV5-6 and TRBJ1-2, is DAGVTQSPTHLIKTRGQQVTLRCSPKSGHDTVSWYQQALGQGPQFIFQYYEEEERQRGNFPDRFSGHQFPNYSSELNVNALLLGDSALYLCASSAQTRGGYGYTFGSGTRLTVV.

The gene calls are TRBV5-4 and TRBJ2-1, with a weak D call TRBD1 (5 bases). The CDR3 totals 12 residues. Germline assignment: CDR1 SGHNT and CDR2 YYREEE (reference sequence). V lost 3 bases and J 12 bases, leaving 13 bases between the germline ends. In nucleotides, the CDR3 is TGTGCCAGCAGCTCTACAGGTACCTTGCAGTTCTTC. Translated: CASSSTGTLQFF.

The CDR3 spells CASTITYGTTGGYTF. CDR3 DNA sequence: TGTGCCAGCACCATTACCTATGGGACGACAGGAGGCTACACCTTC. The V gene is TRBV27, the J gene TRBJ1-2, with D maybe TRBD1 (6 bases). CDR3 length: 15 residues. V was pared by 7 bases and J by 8 bases, with 23 bases between. Germline V lookup: CDR1 MNHEY, CDR2 SMNVEV (reference sequence).

This clone appeared once. This chain uses TRBV15 with TRBJ2-7, with D possibly being TRBD1 (6 bases). Trimming took off 9 bases at V and 2 bases at J, with 14 bases between the two ends. This CDR3 has 13 amino acids. The germline gives CDR1 LNHNV, CDR2 YYDKDF (reference sequence). CDR3 in amino acids: CATAPGQTYEQYF. DNA of the CDR3: TGTGCCACTGCACCGGGACAAACCTACGAGCAGTACTTC.

In this sample, this clone turned up once. The rearrangement links TRBV5-1 to TRBJ2-3; 15 nucleotides align to TRBD2. This CDR3 is 17 amino acids long. The V gene end was trimmed by 2 bases and the J gene end by 4 bases; junction bases not matched to a gene: 5. Germline loops: CDR1 SGHRS, CDR2 YFSETQ. DNA for the CDR3: TGCGCCAGCAGCTTAGGGACTAGCGGGAGGAACGCAGATACGCAGTATTTT. Its translation: CASSLGTSGRNADTQYF.

This clone was seen only once. This sequence joins TRBV11-1 and TRBJ2-1; 12 positions agree with TRBD2. The CDR3 is 16 amino acids. Germline V gene data show CDR1 as SGHAT and CDR2 as FQDESV (reference sequence). With 4 bases clipped from V and 4 bases from J, the junction kept 5 bases outside the gene matches. The CDR3 sequence: CASSSLAGGIYNEQFF. CDR3 DNA: TGTGCCAGCAGCTCTCTAGCGGGAGGGATATACAATGAGCAGTTCTTC.

The table lists this clone with a count of one. The chain is built from TRBV2 and TRBJ1-5, with D maybe TRBD1 (6 bases). The length of the CDR3 is 14 residues. Germline CDR1 is SNHLY and CDR2 is FYNNEI. Trimming removed 1 base from V and 6 bases from J, with 10 bases in between. The CDR3 region has the DNA TGTGCCAGCAGTGAAGAGGGGGGACCTCAGCCCCAGCATTTT. This encodes CASSEEGGPQPQHF.

This clone was seen only once. This rearrangement joins TRBV11-2 to TRBJ2-7; 8 nucleotides match TRBD1. The CDR3 is made up of 15 amino acids. Germline V lookup: CDR1 SGHAT, CDR2 FQNNGV. V gave up 5 bases and J gave up 6 bases; unmatched junction bases: 12. The CDR3 protein is CASSLRTGQYSEQYF. Here the CDR3 DNA reads TGTGCCAGCAGCCTCCGGACAGGGCAGTACAGCGAGCAGTACTTC.

The rearrangement joins TRBV28 to TRBJ2-7; 11 bases line up with TRBD1. This CDR3 has 15 residues. J lost 12 bases, V lost 3 bases, and 13 bases had no gene match. Germline CDR1 is MDHEN and CDR2 is SYDVKM. The CDR3 DNA sequence: TGTGCCAGCAGTTTGTCGGACAGGGGGCGTGGGATCTCGTACTTC. Residues: CASSLSDRGRGISYF. The full variable domain, in which reference TRBV28 and TRBJ2-7 provide the parts outside the CDR3, is DVKVTQSSRYLVKRTGEKVFLECVQDMDHENMFWYRQDPGLGLRLIYFSYDVKMKEKGDIPEGYSVSREKKERFSLILESASTNQTSMYLCASSLSDRGRGISYFGPGTRLTVT.

The rearrangement links TRBV4-2 to TRBJ2-7; the match to TRBD2 covers 8 bases. The CDR3 contains 16 residues. Germline V lookup: CDR1 LGHNA, CDR2 YNFKEQ. Losses at the gene ends were 4 bases for V and 0 bases for J; bases not matched to a gene: 8. CDR3 sequence: CASSRTSGGSSYEQYF. The CDR3 nucleotides read TGTGCCAGCAGCCGAACGAGCGGGGGCAGCTCCTACGAGCAGTACTTC.

V is TRBV21-1 and J is TRBJ1-3; the D call TRBD1 from the table was never checked on the DNA. TRBV21-1 is flagged as a pseudogene. CDR3 length: 15 residues. In nucleotides, the CDR3 is TGTGCCAGCACAGAAAATCCATACTCTGGAAACACCATATATTTT. Residues: CASTENPYSGNTIYF.

The rearrangement joins TRBV30 to TRBJ2-2, with 12 bases matching TRBD1. Losses at the gene ends were 2 bases for V and 7 bases for J; bases not matched to a gene: 8. CDR3 size: 16 residues. Germline V gives CDR1 GTSNPN, CDR2 SVGIG (reference sequence). The DNA for the CDR3 is TGTGCCTGGAGTTACCGGGACAGGGGGCGTATCGGGGAGCTGTTTTTT. Amino acid sequence: CAWSYRDRGRIGELFF.

This clone showed up just once. The V gene is TRBV7-9, the J gene TRBJ2-5; D possibly corresponds to TRBD2 (5 bases). V shed 5 bases and J shed 0 bases, with 10 bases lying between them. CDR1 and CDR2 from the germline V gene are SEHNR and FQNEAQ (reference sequence). The CDR3 is 14 residues long. The DNA of the CDR3 is TGTGCCAGCAGCCAAGCGGCATACCAAGAGACCCAGTACTTC. This encodes CASSQAAYQETQYF.

The rearrangement joins TRBV19 to TRBJ2-5, with D possibly matching TRBD1 (5 bases). The V end lost 6 bases, the J end lost 1 base, and 15 bases lay between the germline ends. The CDR3 length is 15 residues. Germline V gene data show CDR1 as LNHDA and CDR2 as SQIVND (reference sequence). CDR3 coding DNA: TGTGCCAGTAGCACTCCCCAGGGCTTCCAAGAGACCCAGTACTTC. Its protein product is CASSTPQGFQETQYF. The whole variable domain, filled in from reference TRBV19 and TRBJ2-5, reads DGGITQSPKYLFRKEGQNVTLSCEQNLNHDAMYWYRQDPGQGLRLIYYSQIVNDFQKGDIAEGYSVSREKKESFPLTVTSAQKNPTAFYLCASSTPQGFQETQYFGPGTRLLVL.

The table lists this clone with a count of one. The V call is TRBV6-6, the J call TRBJ1-1; D uncertain. Germline V gene lookup returns CDR1 MNHNY and CDR2 SVGAGI (reference sequence). The CDR3 consists of 14 residues. V lost 0 bases and J 6 bases, leaving 11 bases between the germline ends. CDR3: CASSYSGGQAEAFF. DNA for the CDR3: TGTGCCAGCAGTTACTCGGGCGGTCAAGCTGAAGCTTTCTTT.

The chain joins TRBV28 to TRBJ2-3, with 7 bases lining up with TRBD2. The CDR3 has 15 amino acids. Germline V gene data show CDR1 as MDHEN and CDR2 as SYDVKM. V trimming: 6 bases; J trimming: 3 bases; junction bases outside the gene matches: 9. This CDR3 reads CASSVRGGRTDTQYF. DNA of the CDR3: TGTGCCAGCAGCGTCCGCGGGGGTAGGACAGATACGCAGTATTTT.

This rearrangement joins TRBV7-3 to TRBJ2-1, with TRBD2 matching over 9 bases. With 5 bases clipped from V and 7 bases from J, the junction kept 15 bases outside the gene matches. The CDR3 totals 17 residues. Germline V CDR1 and CDR2: SGHTA, FQGTGA. The CDR3 loop reads CASSLGLPSGIRNEQFF. Here the CDR3 DNA reads TGTGCCAGCAGCCTAGGCCTGCCTAGCGGGATAAGGAATGAGCAGTTCTTC.